The T cell receptor (beta chain) under discussion was sequenced for a study of metastatic and nonmetastatic thyroid tumors. There were no patients who had received any treatment before thyroid surgery. This CDR3 has 15 residues. V dropped 7 bases and J dropped 0; count of bases not matched to a gene: 9. Germline V gene lookup returns CDR1 MNHNS and CDR2 SASEGT. This clone has at least ten counts. Using MiXCR, TCRdb re-called clones from the PCR reads. The sample includes about 50,000 clones, 20% of them seen just once. This TCR was recovered from a female donor with papillary thyroid cancer or a benign thyroid nodule (not recorded which). Some clones in this sample may be carry-over from other donors' samples. The chain recombines TRBV6-1 with TRBJ2-7; 7 bases map to TRBD2. Sequencing was performed on blood. This CDR3 is CASILTSRSSYEQYF. In DNA, the CDR3 is TGTGCCAGCATCCTGACTAGCAGGAGCTCCTACGAGCAGTACTTC.